Sequencing of this T cell receptor beta chain was carried out in a study of T-cell reconstitution after alpha-beta-depleted transplantation in children. The authors prepared the TCRbeta library with unique molecular identifiers. TCRdb independently ran MiXCR on the PCR reads; one entry per CDR3 protein. The repertoire holds 200,000 to 250,000 distinct CDR3 sequences, with approximately 10% as singletons. Study results and caveats: Reportedly, alpha-beta T cells present about two months post-transplant originated from several hundred expanded clones of graft origin.

The CDR3 covers 12 residues. V lost 6 bases, J lost 4 bases, and 12 bases lay in between. CDR1 is DFQATT and CDR2 is SNEGSKA in the germline V gene (reference sequence). This clonotype has ten or more counts. Its antigen remains unidentified. The clonotype was recovered from a child under three years old with acute myeloid leukemia, due to receive a stem cell transplant. The sequencing used PBMCs, collected before TCRalphabeta/CD19-depleted stem cell transplant. The chain carries TRBV20-1 and TRBJ2-5; D unclear. The CDR3, as DNA: TGCAGTGCCCCGGCCTCTCGAGAGACCCAGTACTTC. Its translation: CSAPASRETQYF.